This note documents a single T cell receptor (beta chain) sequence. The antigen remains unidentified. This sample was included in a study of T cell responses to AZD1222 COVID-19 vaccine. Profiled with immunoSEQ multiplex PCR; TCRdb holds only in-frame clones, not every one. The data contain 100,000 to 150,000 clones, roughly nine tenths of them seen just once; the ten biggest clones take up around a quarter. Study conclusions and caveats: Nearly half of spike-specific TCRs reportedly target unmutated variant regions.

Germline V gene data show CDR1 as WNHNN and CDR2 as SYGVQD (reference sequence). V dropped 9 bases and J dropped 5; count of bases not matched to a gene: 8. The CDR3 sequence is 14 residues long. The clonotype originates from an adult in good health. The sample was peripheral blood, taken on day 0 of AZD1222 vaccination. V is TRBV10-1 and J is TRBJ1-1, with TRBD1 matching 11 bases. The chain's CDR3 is CARRGQGAMTEAFF. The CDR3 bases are TGCGCCAGAAGAGGACAGGGGGCGATGACTGAAGCTTTCTTT.